The clone carrying this TCR beta chain was counted only a few times. Its antigen is not known. This entry is derived from a study of beta chain features in type 1 diabetes. The V and J ends lost 4 bases and 3 bases, in that order; junction bases with no gene match: 7. CDR1 and CDR2 from the germline V gene are SGHNT and YYREEE (reference sequence). The CDR3 totals 15 residues. Study results and limitations: Moderately but significantly shorter TCRB CDR3s were found in Type 1 diabetes patients in all four CD4+ subsets.

Every isolated RNA sample was fully reverse transcribed, so sequencing captured expressed TCRB transcripts. The assay was immunoSEQ multiplex PCR, and TCRdb's table has in-frame clones only and misses some. The sample shows 310,000 or so clones, 7% to 10% of them seen only once. This TCR derives from a man aged 25-45 years with type 1 diabetes. Sequencing used central memory CD4+ T cells from blood. The chain employs TRBV5-4 and TRBJ2-5; 9 bases are shared with TRBD1. The CDR3 coding sequence is TGTGCCAGCAGCGTCTCTTGGACAGGGGAAGAGACCCAGTACTTC. Translating gives CASSVSWTGEETQYF.